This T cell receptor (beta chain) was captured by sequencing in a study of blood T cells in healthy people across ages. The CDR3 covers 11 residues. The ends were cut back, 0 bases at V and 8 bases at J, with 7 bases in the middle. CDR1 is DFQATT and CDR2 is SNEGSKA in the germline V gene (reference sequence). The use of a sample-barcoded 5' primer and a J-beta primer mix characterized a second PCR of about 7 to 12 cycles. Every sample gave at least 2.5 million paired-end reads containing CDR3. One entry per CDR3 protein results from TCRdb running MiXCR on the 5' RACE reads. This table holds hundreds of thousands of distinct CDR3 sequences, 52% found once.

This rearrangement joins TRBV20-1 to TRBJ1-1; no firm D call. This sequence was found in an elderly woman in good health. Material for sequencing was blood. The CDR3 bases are TGCAGTGCTAGAGAACGACGAGAAGCTTTCTTT. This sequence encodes CSARERREAFF.